This TCR beta chain came from a study of cytomegalovirus exposure and HLA in healthy donors. Primers included in the PCR were 60 Vbeta and 13 Jbeta primers. The repertoire was sequenced with immunoSEQ multiplex PCR; TCRdb's copy has only in-frame clones and lacks some. The sample has about 160,000 clones, 60% to 80% seen once. The CDR3 is made up of 14 amino acids. Germline loops: CDR1 LNHNV, CDR2 YYDKDF (reference sequence). Turning to this clone: Its antigen is not identified.

Broader study findings: Among the most significant clusters, several appeared linked to common viral pathogens in a later analysis.

This clonotype originated in a woman aged 50 to 65 in good health and CMV-seropositive. J is TRBJ2-5 and V is TRBV15, with 7 bases matching TRBD1. The closer fit of TRBJ2-7 to the DNA end suggests the J call may be wrong. Material for sequencing was PBMCs. The CDR3 spells CATSRRGRAYEQYF. The CDR3 DNA is TGTGCCACCAGCAGAAGGGGGCGCGCCTACGAGCAGTACTTC.